This T cell receptor (beta chain) emerged from a study of T cell responses to AZD1222 COVID-19 vaccine. Study results and limitations: Donors skewed white British and female; clonal diversity was possibly underestimated. Two AZD1222 doses significantly raised spike-specific TCR breadth and depth over controls.

The method was immunoSEQ multiplex PCR; TCRdb's version includes in-frame clones alone and lacks a portion of them. The sample includes approximately 120,000 clones, 70% to 90% of them seen just once. V lost 4 bases to trimming and J lost 8 bases, with 14 bases between them. Looked up from germline, CDR1 is LGHDT and CDR2 is YNNKEL (reference sequence). This CDR3 comprises 14 residues. Comment on this clone: The antigen is unknown.

This sequence originates from an adult in good health. This chain joins TRBV3-1 (or the pseudogene TRBV3-2) and TRBJ1-4; D gene ambiguous. Sequencing was performed on peripheral blood, taken on day 0 of AZD1222 vaccination. CDR3 sequence (DNA): TGTGCCAGCAGCCTCCGGGCACGGAGCGAAAAACTGTTTTTT. Amino acid sequence: CASSLRARSEKLFF.